The T cell receptor (beta chain) under discussion was sequenced for a study of T cell responses to AZD1222 COVID-19 vaccine. Trimming pared 4 bases from V and 7 bases from J, leaving 10 bases between. The CDR3 is 13 residues long. The protocol was immunoSEQ multiplex PCR, while the TCRdb copy is restricted to in-frame clones and leaves out a portion. This sample has under 150,000 clones, with roughly 90% found just once. The starting material was peripheral blood, obtained on day 0 of AZD1222 vaccination. This chain links TRBV12-3 or TRBV12-4 with TRBJ1-4; D gene uncertain. The receptor's source is an adult in good health. The CDR3 DNA follows: TGTGCCAGCAGTTCCTGGGTTCGTGAAAAACTGTTTTTT. Amino acids: CASSSWVREKLFF.